The T cell receptor (beta chain) described here comes from a study of identical twins. The study, taken as a whole, reports: Excess low generation probability was seen in twin-shared out-of-frame alpha sequences. Beta out-of-frame twin sharing showed a weaker excess.

Carrying unique molecular identifiers, the cDNA also gained a universal primer site through template switching. In TCRdb, the 5' RACE reads were re-called with MiXCR into one record per CDR3 protein. This table holds more than 1.5 million distinct CDR3 sequences, under 35% found once. Worth noting for this clonotype: What it binds is not known.

Healthy Caucasians provided all donations. The clonotype originates from a newborn girl in good health. Sequenced sample: cord blood.

The CDR3: CASGEGGTQYF. In DNA form, the CDR3 reads TGTGCCAGCGGGGAAGGGGGTACGCAGTATTTT. The rearrangement uses TRBV25-1 and TRBJ2-3; perhaps TRBD1 as D (6 bases). There are 11 residues in the CDR3. Deletions cut 8 bases from V and 8 bases from J, with 11 bases between. Germline V gene sequence: CDR1 MGHDK, CDR2 SYGVNS.